This TCR beta chain was recorded in a study of CD8 T cells in Susac syndrome. The authors reverse transcribed roughly 0.5 to 1 ug RNA with random hexamers. Amplification of the TCR beta CDR3 was carried out by immunoSEQ multiplex PCR, which spanned a total of 54 Vbeta and 13 Jbeta segments. In TCRdb, the immunoSEQ multiplex PCR reads were re-called with MiXCR into one record per CDR3 protein. The sample includes more than 150,000 distinct CDR3 sequences, just under 95% of them seen just once. Sequencing of TCR beta was performed on blood CD8+ T cells and on blood CD4+ T cells. Notes on the study in general: Peak Susac CD8+ clonal expansion was seen in TEMRA cells and active patients.

Comments on this clonotype: Its target is unknown.

The CDR3 is 12 residues long. Germline CDR1 MNHEY, CDR2 SMNVEV (reference sequence). V was clipped by 6 bases and J by 4 bases, with 10 bases between them. The chain recombines TRBV27 with TRBJ2-7, with a possible D match to TRBD2 (6 bases). What was sequenced was CD8+ T cells from PBMCs. The receptor was isolated from a human donor with Susac syndrome. CDR3 coding DNA: TGTGCCAGCAGGGCGGAGGGTTACGAGCAGTACTTC. Protein product: CASRAEGYEQYF.